These 2 T cell receptor beta chains came from one sample sequenced in a study of blood T cell repertoires in COVID-19 (dated by TCRdb to the early 2020s). Library generation was performed with the immunoSEQ multiplex PCR assay. The source is immuneACCESS, and TCRdb retained only in-frame sequences with V and J called. Part of the clones is not carried over; for the studies checked, unresolved V genes explain less than half of this, and the remainder is unexplained. Here the sample has 150,000 to 180,000 clones; about 73% occur a single time. Together, the top ten hold roughly 1.8% of the sample. Specimen: peripheral blood. These receptors were taken from an elderly man with acute or convalescent COVID-19.

The sample holds a few counts of this clone. The chain couples TRBV2 to TRBJ1-2; the match to TRBD1 covers 8 bases. V lost 4 bases and J lost 7; bases outside the gene matches: 2. Germline V CDR1 and CDR2: SNHLY, FYNNEI. CDR3 length equals 12 residues. CDR3 DNA: TGTGCCAGCAGTGCAGGGGGCGCTGGCTACACCTTC. It specifies CASSAGGAGYTF.

The DNA for the CDR3 is TGTGCCAGCAGCGAGAGGGTTCGCTATGGCTACACCTTC. Its translation is CASSERVRYGYTF. The rearrangement links TRBV6-5 to TRBJ1-2; unclear D gene. The germline V gene encodes CDR1 MNHEY and CDR2 SVGAGI. The germline V and J ends were trimmed by 6 bases and 4 bases, with 12 bases remaining between them. The CDR3 is 13 residues long.